These T cell receptor beta chains were read from a single sample in a study of identical twins. TCRdb re-analysed the 5' RACE reads in MiXCR, keeping a single row per CDR3 protein. The table has about 690,000 distinct CDR3 sequences, around 5.7% seen once. Input material: naive T cells sorted from blood. Receptor source: a man aged 18 to 29 in good health. Both conserved end residues are part of each CDR3. D genes are given only for firm matches. The listing skips clone size in some rows; elsewhere it reads once, few, many or a size class.

J	V	size	D	DNA	CDR3
TRBJ2-1	TRBV7-2	few	TRBD2	TGTGCCAGCAGCGGCCCTAGCGGGCGACGATACAATGAGCAGTTCTTC	CASSGPSGRRYNEQFF
TRBJ2-1	TRBV6-2/TRBV6-3	many	NA	TGTGCCAGCAGCCCCTTTGGGAGGGGGGACAATGAGCAGTTCTTC	CASSPFGRGDNEQFF
TRBJ2-3	TRBV5-5	NA	NA	TGTGCCAGCAGCTGGGGATTAGCGGCTAGCACAGATACGCAGTATTTT	CASSWGLAASTDTQYF
TRBJ2-5	TRBV6-1	many	NA	TGTGCCAGCCCAGAACCGTGGCAGAACCAAGAGACCCAGTACTTC	CASPEPWQNQETQYF
TRBJ2-2	TRBV11-2	many	TRBD2	TGTGCCAGCAGCTTAGAACTAGCGGGACCACCCGGGGAGCTGTTTTTT	CASSLELAGPPGELFF
TRBJ2-1	TRBV29-1	many	TRBD2	TGCAGCGTCCTCAGTCTGACTAGCGGGAGGGGTGAGCAGTTCTTC	CSVLSLTSGRGEQFF
TRBJ2-1	TRBV6-5	many	NA	TGTGCCAGCAGTTACGATCTAGGCTCCTACAATGAGCAGTTCTTC	CASSYDLGSYNEQFF
TRBJ2-1	TRBV15	many	TRBD2	TGTGCCACCAGCTTTCCCCGGGGGGGGTACAATGAGCAGTTCTTC	CATSFPRGGYNEQFF
TRBJ2-3	TRBV20-1	NA	TRBD2	TGCAGTGCTAGAGATGGGGGACTAGCGGGAGTTGCAGATACGCAGTATTTT	CSARDGGLAGVADTQYF
TRBJ1-1	TRBV12-5	many	NA	TGTGCTAGTGGTTTCGGATCTTATGGGACACAACGGACCCGTCCTGAAGCTTTCTTT	CASGFGSYGTQRTRPEAFF
TRBJ2-1	TRBV7-9	few	TRBD2	TGTGCCAGCAGCTTAGGGCCTGGACTAGAATTCAATGAGCAGTTCTTC	CASSLGPGLEFNEQFF
TRBJ1-1	TRBV11-2	NA	NA	TGTGCCAGCAGCTTAAGGGCCCCGGGTCTTGGGGACACTGAAGCTTTCTTT	CASSLRAPGLGDTEAFF
TRBJ2-1	TRBV10-3	many	NA	TGTGCCATCAGTGACGCGGGCTCCTACAATGAGCAGTTCTTC	CAISDAGSYNEQFF
TRBJ2-1	TRBV6-2/TRBV6-3	many	TRBD2	TGTGCCAGCCATGGGGGGGTCAATGAGCAGTTCTTC	CASHGGVNEQFF
TRBJ2-5	TRBV5-1	NA	NA	TGCGCCAGCAGCTTGCCGGGTTGGGAGACCCAGTACTTC	CASSLPGWETQYF
TRBJ2-6	TRBV9	few	TRBD1	TGTGCCAGCAGCGTCCTCGGACAGGGCCCCTCTGGGGCCAACGTCCTGACTTTC	CASSVLGQGPSGANVLTF
TRBJ2-7	TRBV7-2	many	TRBD1	TGTGCCAGCAGCTTAGCGCTAGGGGGCGGCTACGAGCAGTACTTC	CASSLALGGGYEQYF
TRBJ2-7	TRBV30	few	NA	TGTGCCTGGAGTATAGGGGGGTACGAGCAGTACTTC	CAWSIGGYEQYF
TRBJ2-7	TRBV3-1	NA	TRBD1	TGTGCCAGCAGCCAGCAAGGGGGCAAAATCTACGAGCAGTACTTC	CASSQQGGKIYEQYF
TRBJ2-1	TRBV12-3/TRBV12-4	many	NA	TGTGCCAGCAGCACCCGGGGTGACAATGAGCAGTTCTTC	CASSTRGDNEQFF
TRBJ1-5	TRBV6-5	NA	TRBD1	TGTGCCAGCAGTTCCGGGACAGGGGGTGATCAGCCCCAGCATTTT	CASSSGTGGDQPQHF
TRBJ2-3	TRBV4-1	NA	TRBD2	TGCGCCAGCAGCCGGACTAGCGGGAGACATCCAGATACGCAGTATTTT	CASSRTSGRHPDTQYF
TRBJ1-6	TRBV7-2	NA	NA	TGTGCCAGCAGGGCACCTGACTATAATTCACCCCTCCACTTT	CASRAPDYNSPLHF
TRBJ2-7	TRBV20-1	many	NA	TGCAGTGCCCGGGACGGAAACTACGAGCAGTACTTC	CSARDGNYEQYF
TRBJ1-2	TRBV12-3/TRBV12-4	many	NA	TGTGCCAGCAGTTTGGTCCGTACGGGCTACACCTTC	CASSLVRTGYTF
TRBJ2-1	TRBV5-1	many	NA	TGCGCCAGCAGCTTGGACCCTGGCGGTAGCTCCTACAATGAGCAGTTCTTC	CASSLDPGGSSYNEQFF
TRBJ2-3	TRBV20-1	NA	NA	TGCAGTGCTAGAGCCGGGACACTGGGCTCAGATACGCAGTATTTT	CSARAGTLGSDTQYF
TRBJ2-1	TRBV4-1	many	NA	TGCGCCAGCAGAAACCTAGTAGACCGCTACAATGAGCAGTTCTTC	CASRNLVDRYNEQFF
TRBJ2-3	TRBV7-2	many	NA	TGTGCCAGCAGCTTAGCTGTCCAACCGACCACAGATACGCAGTATTTT	CASSLAVQPTTDTQYF
TRBJ2-7	TRBV7-9	many	TRBD2	TGTGCCAGCAGCTCCAGGCGGGAGGACCACGAGCAGTACTTC	CASSSRREDHEQYF
TRBJ2-7	TRBV20-1	many	NA	TGCAGTGCTAGAGCCCCCGGCGACGAGCAGTACTTC	CSARAPGDEQYF
TRBJ2-1	TRBV28	many	TRBD2	TGTGCCAGCAGGGGGACGGGAGGGAATGAGCAGTTCTTC	CASRGTGGNEQFF
TRBJ1-4	TRBV27	few	TRBD1	TGTGCCAGCAGCCAAGGGACAGGGACGAGAAAAACTCTGTTTTTT	CASSQGTGTRKTLFF
TRBJ2-2	TRBV6-2/TRBV6-3	NA	TRBD2	TGTGCCAGCAGCATGCCAGTTTTAGCGGGAGCCACCGGGGAGCTGTTTTTT	CASSMPVLAGATGELFF
TRBJ2-5	TRBV20-1	many	NA	TGCAGTGCGCTGTCCCGGGACAACCAAGAGACCCAGTACTTC	CSALSRDNQETQYF
TRBJ2-1	TRBV20-1	many	TRBD2	TGCAGTGCTATACATAGCGGGAGGAGCTACAATGAGCAGTTCTTC	CSAIHSGRSYNEQFF
TRBJ1-5	TRBV7-2	NA	NA	TGTGCCAGCAGCTTAGAGCACGCTAGCAATCAGCCCCAGCATTTT	CASSLEHASNQPQHF
TRBJ2-1	TRBV10-1	many	NA	TGCGCCAGCAGTGAGACGGGGGAGGCTGAGCAGTTCTTC	CASSETGEAEQFF
TRBJ2-1	TRBV6-5	many	NA	TGTGCCAGCAGTTACGGACCGAAGGAGACTGAGCAGTTCTTC	CASSYGPKETEQFF
TRBJ2-2	TRBV5-6	many	NA	TGTGCCAGCAGCTTGCTACCAGCGAACACCGGGGAGCTGTTTTTT	CASSLLPANTGELFF
TRBJ2-2	TRBV6-5	NA	TRBD2	TGTGCCAGCAGTTGGTCCCGGGGACTAGCGGGAGCCACCGGGGAGCTGTTTTTT	CASSWSRGLAGATGELFF
TRBJ2-2	TRBV12-3/TRBV12-4	NA	TRBD2	TGTGCCAGCAGCGGACTAGTCTTAGGCACCGGGGAGCTGTTTTTT	CASSGLVLGTGELFF
TRBJ2-2	TRBV5-6	NA	TRBD2	TGTGCCAGCAGCAAAGTAGCGGGAGCGAACACCGGGGAGCTGTTTTTT	CASSKVAGANTGELFF
TRBJ2-7	TRBV6-2/TRBV6-3	many	TRBD2	TGTGCCAGCAGTTACAGCCTAGCGGGAGGGCCAGAGGGATTC	CASSYSLAGGPEGF
TRBJ2-5	TRBV11-2	NA	TRBD1	TGTGCCAGCAGCCACCCGAGTGGGACAGGGGTAGAGACCCAGTACTTC	CASSHPSGTGVETQYF
TRBJ2-1	TRBV5-1	NA	TRBD2	TGCGCCAGCGGACTAGGTCCAGAGCATTTTGCTTCGAGCTCCTACAATGAGCAGTTCTTC	CASGLGPEHFASSSYNEQFF
TRBJ2-5	TRBV10-3	many	NA	TGTGCCATCAGTGAGTCCCAGGTTGCGGGCAAGACCCAGTACTTC	CAISESQVAGKTQYF
TRBJ2-7	TRBV29-1	many	TRBD1	TGCAGCGTTGCGGGGACGGGGACAGGGCCGCACGAGCAGTACTTC	CSVAGTGTGPHEQYF
TRBJ2-7	TRBV27	NA	NA	TGTGCCAGCAGTTTATTTTGGACTCCTTCCTACGAGCAGTACTTC	CASSLFWTPSYEQYF
TRBJ2-1	TRBV10-3	many	TRBD2	TGTGCCACCGGGCAAGGTAGCGGGTCCTACAATGAGCAGTTCTTC	CATGQGSGSYNEQFF
TRBJ2-3	TRBV4-2	many	TRBD2	TGTGCCAGCAGCCAAGAAGGCCGCGGGAGGGCTGGAGATACGCAGTATTTT	CASSQEGRGRAGDTQYF
TRBJ2-5	TRBV15	many	TRBD1	TGTGCCACCAGCAGAGAACAGGGGAAGACCCAGTACTTC	CATSREQGKTQYF
TRBJ1-1	TRBV29-1	many	NA	TGCAGCGTTGATCAGGACCGCCGGGGGGCTTTCTTT	CSVDQDRRGAFF
TRBJ1-4	TRBV6-1	few	NA	TGTGCCACGGGGGGAAGGGCCCTACTTAATGAAAAACTGTTTTTT	CATGGRALLNEKLFF
TRBJ2-5	TRBV7-9	many	NA	TGTGCCAGCAGCTCCCACGGTTTGGTTCAAGAGACCCAGTACTTC	CASSSHGLVQETQYF
TRBJ2-1	TRBV12-3/TRBV12-4	many	NA	TGTGCCAGCAGTTCCCCCTGGGGTCACGCCTCGAATGAGCAGTTCTTC	CASSSPWGHASNEQFF